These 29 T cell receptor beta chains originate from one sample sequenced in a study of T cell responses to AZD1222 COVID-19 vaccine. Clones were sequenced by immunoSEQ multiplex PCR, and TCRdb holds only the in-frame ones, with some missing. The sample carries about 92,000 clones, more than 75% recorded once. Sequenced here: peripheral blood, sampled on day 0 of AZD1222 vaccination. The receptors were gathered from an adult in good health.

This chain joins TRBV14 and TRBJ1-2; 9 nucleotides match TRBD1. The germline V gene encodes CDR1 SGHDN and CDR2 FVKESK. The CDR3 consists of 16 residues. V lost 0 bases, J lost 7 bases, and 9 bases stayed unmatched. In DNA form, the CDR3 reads TGTGCCAGCAGCCAAGATCCCTGGGACAGGGTGGGTGGCTACACCTTC. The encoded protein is CASSQDPWDRVGGYTF.

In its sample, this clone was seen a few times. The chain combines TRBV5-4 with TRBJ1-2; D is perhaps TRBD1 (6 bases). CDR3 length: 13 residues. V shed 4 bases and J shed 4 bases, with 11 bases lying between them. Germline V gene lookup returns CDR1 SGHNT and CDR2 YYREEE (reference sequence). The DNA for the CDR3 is TGTGCCAGCAGCCCGGACAGATCCTATGGCTACACCTTC. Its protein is CASSPDRSYGYTF.

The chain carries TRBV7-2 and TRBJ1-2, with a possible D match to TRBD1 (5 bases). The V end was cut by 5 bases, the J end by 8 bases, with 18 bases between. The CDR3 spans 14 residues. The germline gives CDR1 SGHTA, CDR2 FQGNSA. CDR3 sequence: CASSPRRDSQGYTF. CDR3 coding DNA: TGTGCCAGCAGCCCCCGAAGAGACAGTCAAGGCTACACCTTC.

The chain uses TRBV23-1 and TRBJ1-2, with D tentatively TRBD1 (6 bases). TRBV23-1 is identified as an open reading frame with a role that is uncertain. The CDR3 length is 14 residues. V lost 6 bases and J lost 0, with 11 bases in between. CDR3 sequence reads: CASRRDNPNYGYTF. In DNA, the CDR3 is TGCGCCAGCAGACGGGACAACCCTAACTATGGCTACACCTTC.

The CDR3 loop reads CASSDVGRVRGDEEKLFF. In nucleotides, the CDR3 is TGTGCCAGCAGTGATGTGGGGAGGGTCCGAGGGGATGAGGAAAAACTGTTTTTT. The chain recombines TRBV2 with TRBJ1-4, with TRBD1 as a possible D gene (5 bases). Germline V CDR1 and CDR2: SNHLY, FYNNEI. The V gene lost 3 bases and the J gene lost 8 bases, with 25 bases spanning the gap. The CDR3 runs 18 residues.

The CDR3: CASSQEEESRYGYTF. In nucleotides, the CDR3 is TGCGCCAGCAGCCAAGAGGAGGAATCTCGCTATGGCTACACCTTC. This sequence joins TRBV4-1 and TRBJ1-2; D remains ambiguous. Germline values: CDR1 MGHRA, CDR2 YSYEKL. V lost 0 bases and J lost 4, with 12 bases in between. The CDR3 covers 15 residues.

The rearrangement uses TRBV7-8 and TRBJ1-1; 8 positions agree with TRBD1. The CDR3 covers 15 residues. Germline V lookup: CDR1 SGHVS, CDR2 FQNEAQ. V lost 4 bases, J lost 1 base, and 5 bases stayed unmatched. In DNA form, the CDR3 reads TGTGCCAGCAGCTCCCAACAGGGGGGGAACACTGAAGCTTTCTTT. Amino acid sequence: CASSSQQGGNTEAFF.

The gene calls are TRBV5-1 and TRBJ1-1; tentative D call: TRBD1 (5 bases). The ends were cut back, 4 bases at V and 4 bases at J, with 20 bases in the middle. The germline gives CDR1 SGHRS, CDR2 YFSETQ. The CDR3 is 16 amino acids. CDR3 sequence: CASSARTSISATEAFF. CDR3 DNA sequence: TGCGCCAGCAGCGCTCGGACATCTATTAGTGCCACTGAAGCTTTCTTT.

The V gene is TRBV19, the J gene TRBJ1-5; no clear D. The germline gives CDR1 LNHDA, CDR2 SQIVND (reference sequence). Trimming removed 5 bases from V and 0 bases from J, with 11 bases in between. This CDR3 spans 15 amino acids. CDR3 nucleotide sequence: TGTGCCAGTAGTCGGGCAGGCTATAGCAATCAGCCCCAGCATTTT. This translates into CASSRAGYSNQPQHF.

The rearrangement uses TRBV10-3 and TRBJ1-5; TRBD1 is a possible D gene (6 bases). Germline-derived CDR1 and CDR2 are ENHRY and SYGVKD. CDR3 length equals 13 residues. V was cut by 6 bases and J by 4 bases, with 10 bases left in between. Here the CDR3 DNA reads TGTGCCATCAGCGCGGGACAAAATCAGCCCCAGCATTTT. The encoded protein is CAISAGQNQPQHF.

The CDR3 is CASSYAGLNEQYF. In DNA, the CDR3 is TGTGCCAGCAGCTACGCGGGACTGAACGAGCAGTACTTC. V is TRBV7-2 and J is TRBJ2-7; perhaps TRBD2 as D (6 bases). V was clipped by 4 bases and J by 5 bases, with 12 bases between them. This CDR3 contains 13 residues. Germline CDR1 reads SGHTA; CDR2 reads FQGNSA.

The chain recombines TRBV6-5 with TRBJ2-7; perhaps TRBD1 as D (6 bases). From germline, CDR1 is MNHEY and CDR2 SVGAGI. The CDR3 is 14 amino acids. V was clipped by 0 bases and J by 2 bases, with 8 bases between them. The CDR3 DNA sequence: TGTGCCAGCAGTTACTCACAGGGTCCCTACGAGCAGTACTTC. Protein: CASSYSQGPYEQYF.

CDR3 nucleotide sequence: TGCGCCAGCAGCTTCCTCGTGCGGGAGGACCACAATGAGCAGTTCTTC. Translating it yields CASSFLVREDHNEQFF. The J gene is TRBJ2-1, the V gene TRBV5-1, with 8 bases lining up with TRBD2. The length of the CDR3 is 16 residues. The germline V gene encodes CDR1 SGHRS and CDR2 YFSETQ. V shed 2 bases and J 5 bases; nucleotides not matched to a gene: 9.

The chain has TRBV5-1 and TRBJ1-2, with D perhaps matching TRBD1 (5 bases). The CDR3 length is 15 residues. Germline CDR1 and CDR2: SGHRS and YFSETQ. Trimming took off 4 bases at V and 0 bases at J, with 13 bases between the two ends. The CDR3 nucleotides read TGCGCCAGCAGCAAAGGGGACCTGCCTAACTATGGCTACACCTTC. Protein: CASSKGDLPNYGYTF.

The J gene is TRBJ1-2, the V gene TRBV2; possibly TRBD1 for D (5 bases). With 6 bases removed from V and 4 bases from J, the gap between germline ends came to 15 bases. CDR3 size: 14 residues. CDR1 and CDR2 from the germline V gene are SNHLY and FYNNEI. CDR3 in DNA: TGTGCCAGCAGCTCGTTCGGGGGGTTCTATGGCTACACCTTC. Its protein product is CASSSFGGFYGYTF.

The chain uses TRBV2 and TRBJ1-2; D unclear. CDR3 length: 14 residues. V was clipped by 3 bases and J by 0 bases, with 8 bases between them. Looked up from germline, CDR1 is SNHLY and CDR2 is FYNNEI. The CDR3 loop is CASSDWTANYGYTF. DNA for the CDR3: TGTGCCAGCAGTGATTGGACCGCTAACTATGGCTACACCTTC.

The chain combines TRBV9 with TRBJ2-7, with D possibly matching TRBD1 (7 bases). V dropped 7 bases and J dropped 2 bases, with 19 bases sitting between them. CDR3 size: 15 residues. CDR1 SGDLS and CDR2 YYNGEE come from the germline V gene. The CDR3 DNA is TGTGCCAGCCTCTTTAGGAGGGGGCCGACCTACGAGCAGTACTTC. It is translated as CASLFRRGPTYEQYF.

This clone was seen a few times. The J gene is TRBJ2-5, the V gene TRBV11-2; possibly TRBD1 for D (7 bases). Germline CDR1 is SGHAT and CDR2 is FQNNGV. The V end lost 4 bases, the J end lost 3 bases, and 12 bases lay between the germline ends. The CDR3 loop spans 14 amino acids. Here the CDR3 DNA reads TGTGCCAGCAGCTCTCAGGGGGGAAAAGAGACCCAGTACTTC. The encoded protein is CASSSQGGKETQYF.

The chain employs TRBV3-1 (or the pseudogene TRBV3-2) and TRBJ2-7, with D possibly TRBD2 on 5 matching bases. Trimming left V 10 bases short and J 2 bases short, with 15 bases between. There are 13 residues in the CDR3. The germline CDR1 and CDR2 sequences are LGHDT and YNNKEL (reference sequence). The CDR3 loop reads CAINSQRPYEQYF. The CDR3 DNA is TGTGCCATCAATTCCCAGCGGCCCTACGAGCAGTACTTC.

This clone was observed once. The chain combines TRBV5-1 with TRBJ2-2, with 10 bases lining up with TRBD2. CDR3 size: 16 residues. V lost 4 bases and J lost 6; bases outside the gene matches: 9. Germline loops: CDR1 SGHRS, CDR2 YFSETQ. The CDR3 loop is CASSKKREGLSGELFF. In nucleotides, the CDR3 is TGCGCCAGCAGCAAAAAGCGGGAGGGCCTGTCCGGGGAGCTGTTTTTT.

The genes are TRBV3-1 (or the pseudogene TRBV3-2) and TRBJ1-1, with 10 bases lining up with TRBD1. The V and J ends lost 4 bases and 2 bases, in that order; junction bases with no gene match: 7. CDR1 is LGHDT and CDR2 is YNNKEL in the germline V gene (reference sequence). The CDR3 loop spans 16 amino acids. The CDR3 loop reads CASSPGTGAGNTEAFF. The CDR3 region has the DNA TGTGCCAGCAGCCCCGGGACAGGGGCTGGAAACACTGAAGCTTTCTTT.

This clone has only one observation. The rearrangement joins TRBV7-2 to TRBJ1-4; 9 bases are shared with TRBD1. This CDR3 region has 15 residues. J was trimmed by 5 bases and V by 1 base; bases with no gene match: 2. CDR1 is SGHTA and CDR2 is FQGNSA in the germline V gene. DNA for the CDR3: TGTGCCAGCAGCTTAGGGGGGACAGGGAATGAAAAACTGTTTTTT. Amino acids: CASSLGGTGNEKLFF.

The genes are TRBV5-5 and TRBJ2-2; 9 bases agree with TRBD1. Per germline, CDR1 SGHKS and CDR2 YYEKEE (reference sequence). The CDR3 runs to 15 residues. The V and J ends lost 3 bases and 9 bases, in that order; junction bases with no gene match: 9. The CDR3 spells CASSYLQGAERELFF. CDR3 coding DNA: TGTGCCAGCAGCTACCTACAGGGGGCGGAAAGGGAGCTGTTTTTT.

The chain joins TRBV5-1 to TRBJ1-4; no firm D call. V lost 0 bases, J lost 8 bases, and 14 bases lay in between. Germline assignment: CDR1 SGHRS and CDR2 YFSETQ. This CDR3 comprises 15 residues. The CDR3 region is CASSLVGRTGEKLFF. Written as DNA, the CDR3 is TGCGCCAGCAGCTTGGTTGGCCGGACGGGGGAAAAACTGTTTTTT.

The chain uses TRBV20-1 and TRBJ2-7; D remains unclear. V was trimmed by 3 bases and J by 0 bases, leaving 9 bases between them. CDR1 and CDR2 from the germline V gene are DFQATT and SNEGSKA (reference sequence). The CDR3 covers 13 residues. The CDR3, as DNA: TGCAGTGCTAGTTCCCAGGTCTCCTACGAGCAGTACTTC. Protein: CSASSQVSYEQYF.

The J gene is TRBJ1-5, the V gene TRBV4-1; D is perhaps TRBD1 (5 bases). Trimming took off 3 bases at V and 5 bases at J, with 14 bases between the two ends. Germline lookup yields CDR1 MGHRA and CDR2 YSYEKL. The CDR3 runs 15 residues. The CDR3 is CASSQPNAGDQPQHF. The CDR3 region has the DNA TGCGCCAGCAGCCAGCCGAACGCGGGGGATCAGCCCCAGCATTTT.

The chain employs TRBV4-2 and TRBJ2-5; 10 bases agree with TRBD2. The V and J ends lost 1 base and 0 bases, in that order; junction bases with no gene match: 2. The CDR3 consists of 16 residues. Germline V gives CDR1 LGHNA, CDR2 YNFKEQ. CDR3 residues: CASSQGLAGDQETQYF. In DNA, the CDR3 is TGTGCCAGCAGCCAAGGGCTAGCGGGAGACCAAGAGACCCAGTACTTC.

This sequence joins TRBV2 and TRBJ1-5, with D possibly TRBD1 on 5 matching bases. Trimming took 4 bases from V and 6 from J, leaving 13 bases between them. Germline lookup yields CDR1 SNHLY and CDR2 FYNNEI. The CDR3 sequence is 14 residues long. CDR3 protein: CASSGQGGAQPQHF. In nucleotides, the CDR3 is TGTGCCAGCAGTGGGCAGGGCGGAGCTCAGCCCCAGCATTTT.

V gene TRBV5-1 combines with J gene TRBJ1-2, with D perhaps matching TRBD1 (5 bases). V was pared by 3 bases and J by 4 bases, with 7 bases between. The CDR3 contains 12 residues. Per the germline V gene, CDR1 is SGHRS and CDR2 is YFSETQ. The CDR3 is CASSWGSYGYTF. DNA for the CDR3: TGCGCCAGCAGCTGGGGCAGCTATGGCTACACCTTC.